The rows below give T cell receptor beta chains drawn from one sample of a study of T-cell memory formation after mild COVID-19. TCRdb passed the 5' RACE reads through MiXCR, listing each CDR3 protein once. In the table there are about 240,000 distinct CDR3 sequences, roughly a tenth of which are singletons. The sequenced sample was PBMCs or a T cell subset sorted from them (not recorded which). Receptors originate from a man younger than 30 who had mild COVID-19 (a few samples of this study predate the infection). Cell type and time point are not known. CDR3s include the opening cysteine and the closing phenylalanine or tryptophan. The order of the fields is D gene, clone size, V gene, J gene, CDR3 protein, CDR3 DNA. A D gene is named only where the DNA matches it firmly. A clone size is listed for some rows: how often the clone was seen (once, few, many), or a class if it is expanded.

TRBD1	.	TRBV4-3	TRBJ1-2	CASSQVFVGTGVGYTF	TGCGCCAGCAGCCAAGTCTTCGTTGGGACAGGGGTAGGCTACACCTTC
TRBD2	few	TRBV7-2	TRBJ2-5	CASSLVGGEETQYF	TGTGCCAGCAGCTTAGTCGGGGGGGAAGAGACCCAGTACTTC
.	few	TRBV12-3/TRBV12-4	TRBJ1-1	CASSLRFRVDTEAFF	TGTGCCAGCAGTTTGAGGTTCCGGGTCGACACTGAAGCTTTCTTT
TRBD1	few	TRBV30	TRBJ2-7	CAWSVSTGAFEQYF	TGTGCCTGGAGTGTGTCCACAGGGGCTTTCGAGCAGTACTTC
.	.	TRBV4-1	TRBJ2-1	CASSQEIPDVYNEQFF	TGCGCCAGCAGCCAAGAAATACCAGACGTTTACAATGAGCAGTTCTTC
TRBD2	.	TRBV20-1	TRBJ2-1	CSALGRRGFNEQFF	TGCAGTGCCCTCGGGAGGCGGGGGTTCAATGAGCAGTTCTTC
.	.	TRBV6-2/TRBV6-3	TRBJ2-2	CAHRGFTGELFF	TGTGCCCACCGGGGTTTTACCGGGGAGCTGTTTTTT
.	few	TRBV25-1	TRBJ2-2	CASSGQGRPGELFF	TGTGCCAGCAGTGGCCAGGGTAGGCCCGGGGAGCTGTTTTTT
.	.	TRBV6-4	TRBJ1-6	CASSENYNSPLHF	TGTGCCAGCAGTGAGAACTATAATTCACCCCTCCACTTT
.	.	TRBV6-2/TRBV6-3	TRBJ2-7	CASSHQLSSYEQYF	TGTGCCAGCAGTCACCAACTAAGCTCCTACGAGCAGTACTTC
.	few	TRBV19	TRBJ2-7	CASREGHRLNEQYF	TGTGCCAGTAGGGAGGGACATCGGTTGAACGAGCAGTACTTC
TRBD2	.	TRBV12-3/TRBV12-4	TRBJ2-1	CASSFSGANNEQFF	TGTGCCAGCAGTTTTAGCGGGGCAAACAATGAGCAGTTCTTC
.	.	TRBV7-9	TRBJ1-6	CASSLGVSPLHF	TGTGCCAGCAGCTTAGGCGTTTCACCCCTCCACTTT
TRBD1	few	TRBV6-5	TRBJ2-7	CASSYEGAFFEQYF	TGTGCCAGCAGTTACGAGGGGGCATTCTTCGAGCAGTACTTC
.	.	TRBV5-6	TRBJ2-2	CASSRDMYTGELFF	TGTGCCAGCAGCCGGGACATGTACACCGGGGAGCTGTTTTTT
TRBD1	few	TRBV7-6	TRBJ2-7	CASSLSGTGAYEQYF	TGTGCCAGCAGCTTATCGGGGACAGGGGCCTACGAGCAGTACTTC
.	.	TRBV6-2/TRBV6-3	TRBJ2-4	CASSYRQVAKNIQYF	TGTGCCAGCAGTTACCGGCAGGTAGCCAAAAACATTCAGTACTTC
TRBD1	few	TRBV7-9	TRBJ2-3	CAGSSGQGTDTQYF	TGTGCCGGCAGCTCGGGACAGGGTACCGATACGCAGTATTTT
.	few	TRBV14	TRBJ1-2	CASSQERQGYGYTF	TGTGCCAGCAGCCAAGAACGGCAGGGCTATGGCTACACCTTC
.	.	TRBV20-1	TRBJ1-2	CSARDGPGEYGYTF	TGCAGTGCTAGAGATGGGCCGGGAGAGTATGGCTACACCTTC
TRBD1	.	TRBV4-1	TRBJ2-3	CASSQGLYRTGGEDTQYF	TGCGCCAGCAGCCAAGGACTTTATCGGACAGGGGGCGAGGATACGCAGTATTTT
TRBD1	many	TRBV7-9	TRBJ1-1	CASSYRGENTEAFF	TGTGCCAGCAGCTACAGGGGTGAGAACACTGAAGCTTTCTTT
.	many	TRBV5-1	TRBJ1-2	CASSLGRVHHGYTF	TGCGCCAGCAGCTTGGGCAGGGTTCACCATGGCTACACCTTC
TRBD2	.	TRBV7-2	TRBJ2-5	CASRPTSGGALGETQYF	TGTGCCAGCAGGCCCACTAGCGGGGGGGCCCTAGGAGAGACCCAGTACTTC
.	few	TRBV5-1	TRBJ2-1	CASSLGGTSISSYNEQFF	TGCGCCAGCAGCTTGGGCGGGACTTCGATTAGCTCCTACAATGAGCAGTTCTTC
.	few	TRBV18	TRBJ1-2	CASSPPHRENYGYTF	TGTGCCAGCTCACCACCACACAGGGAGAACTATGGCTACACCTTC
.	.	TRBV7-2	TRBJ2-7	CASSPRQGISYEQYF	TGTGCCAGCAGCCCCCGGCAGGGTATCTCCTACGAGCAGTACTTC
.	few	TRBV29-1	TRBJ1-2	CSVPADPLYYGYTF	TGCAGCGTTCCTGCCGACCCTTTATACTATGGCTACACCTTC
.	few	TRBV9	TRBJ2-6	CASSVGLSSGANVLTF	TGTGCCAGCAGCGTAGGGTTGTCCTCTGGGGCCAACGTCCTGACTTTC
.	few	TRBV6-1	TRBJ1-1	CASSPRRTEGAFF	TGTGCCAGCAGCCCCCGGCGGACGGAAGGAGCTTTCTTT
.	.	TRBV5-4	TRBJ1-2	CASSLVMGGGYTF	TGTGCCAGCAGCTTGGTGATGGGGGGAGGCTACACCTTC
TRBD2	few	TRBV18	TRBJ2-3	CASSPRVVGGSTDTQYF	TGTGCCAGCTCACCACGTGTGGTGGGGGGGAGCACAGATACGCAGTATTTT
TRBD1	many	TRBV10-3	TRBJ2-7	CAIADRVIHEQYF	TGTGCCATCGCGGACAGGGTAATCCACGAGCAGTACTTC
.	many	TRBV6-2/TRBV6-3	TRBJ2-1	CASNGRLNYNEQFF	TGTGCCAGCAATGGACGGCTGAACTACAATGAGCAGTTCTTC
.	many	TRBV7-9	TRBJ1-4	CASSLAIAGYEKLFF	TGTGCCAGCAGCTTAGCAATTGCAGGATATGAAAAACTGTTTTTT
.	few	TRBV3-1	TRBJ1-5	CASSQQHQPQHF	TGTGCCAGCAGCCAACAGCATCAGCCCCAGCATTTT
.	.	TRBV12-3/TRBV12-4	TRBJ2-7	CASSLDRTYEQYF	TGTGCCAGCAGTTTAGACAGAACCTACGAGCAGTACTTC
.	many	TRBV5-1	TRBJ2-1	CASSLVPTGEQFF	TGCGCCAGCAGCTTGGTCCCGACAGGTGAGCAGTTCTTC
.	few	TRBV5-4	TRBJ2-5	CASSLQGLTQETQYF	TGTGCCAGCAGCCTACAGGGACTAACGCAAGAGACCCAGTACTTC
.	.	TRBV10-2	TRBJ1-4	CASSDSRAEKLFF	TGCGCCAGCAGTGACTCCAGGGCGGAAAAACTGTTTTTT
.	.	TRBV7-2	TRBJ1-1	CASSLRSGSEAFF	TGTGCCAGCAGCTTACGCTCCGGCTCCGAAGCTTTCTTT
.	few	TRBV5-1	TRBJ1-1	CASSYGAGVGTEAFF	TGCGCCAGCAGCTATGGGGCAGGGGTGGGCACTGAAGCTTTCTTT
.	once	TRBV7-6	TRBJ2-7	CASSLNGYEQYF	TGTGCCAGCAGTCTAAACGGCTACGAGCAGTACTTC